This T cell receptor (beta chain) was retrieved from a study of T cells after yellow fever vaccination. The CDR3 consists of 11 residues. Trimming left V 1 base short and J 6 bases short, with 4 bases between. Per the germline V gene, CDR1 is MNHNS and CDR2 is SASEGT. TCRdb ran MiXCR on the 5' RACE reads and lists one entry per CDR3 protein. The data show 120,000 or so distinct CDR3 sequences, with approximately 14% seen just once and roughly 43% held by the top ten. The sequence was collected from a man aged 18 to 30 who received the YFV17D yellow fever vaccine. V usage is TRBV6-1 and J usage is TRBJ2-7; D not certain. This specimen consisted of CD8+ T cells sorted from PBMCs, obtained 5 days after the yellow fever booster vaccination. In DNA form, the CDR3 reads TGTGCCAGCAGTGAAGGGGGCGAGCAGTACTTC. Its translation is CASSEGGEQYF.